One and the same sample provided the 26 T cell receptor beta chains below, sequenced in a study of blood T cell repertoires in COVID-19. Profiled with immunoSEQ multiplex PCR; TCRdb holds only in-frame clones, not every one. The table lists approximately 390,000 clones, roughly 88% of them singletons. The sequenced sample consisted of PBMCs or T cells enriched from blood (not recorded which). The receptors originated from a woman in her thirties or forties with acute COVID-19.

The chain recombines TRBV2 with TRBJ2-2; 10 bases are shared with TRBD1. V trimming: 8 bases; J trimming: 7 bases; junction bases outside the gene matches: 7. Germline values: CDR1 SNHLY, CDR2 FYNNEI. The CDR3 is made up of 14 amino acids. The CDR3, as DNA: TGTGCCAGCCTGAGGACAGGGGGTGGCGGGGAGCTGTTTTTT. It specifies CASLRTGGGGELFF.

The chain combines TRBV7-6 with TRBJ1-3; D ambiguous. There are 13 residues in the CDR3. Germline CDR1 is SGHVS and CDR2 is FNYEAQ. V lost 2 bases to trimming and J lost 4 bases, with 6 bases between them. The CDR3 loop reads CASSLYSGNTIYF. Here the CDR3 DNA reads TGTGCCAGCAGCTTATATTCCGGAAACACCATATATTTT.

On this clone itself: The sample carries other DNA sequences with the same CDR3. The chain couples TRBV20-1 to TRBJ1-1, with D unclear. There are 12 residues in the CDR3. V was clipped by 3 bases and J by 0 bases, with 5 bases between them. Germline CDR1 reads DFQATT; CDR2 reads SNEGSKA (reference sequence). Here the CDR3 reads CSASRVNTEAFF. The CDR3 DNA is TGCAGTGCTAGTAGAGTGAACACTGAAGCTTTCTTT.

The V call is TRBV19, the J call TRBJ1-1, with 9 bases aligning to TRBD1. This CDR3 comprises 15 residues. V was clipped by 6 bases and J by 3 bases; unmatched bases: 8. The germline CDR1 and CDR2 sequences are LNHDA and SQIVND (reference sequence). As DNA, the CDR3 is TGTGCCAGTAGCCGACAGGGGGTCGTGGACACTGAAGCTTTCTTT. Its translation is CASSRQGVVDTEAFF.

This rearrangement joins TRBV6-5 to TRBJ1-6, with a weak D call TRBD1 (5 bases). Trimming stripped 7 bases from V and 4 bases from J, with 11 bases between. The CDR3 is 14 residues long. CDR1 and CDR2 from the germline V gene are MNHEY and SVGAGI. The CDR3: CASKSGGYNSPLHF. The CDR3 DNA is TGTGCCAGCAAATCCGGGGGATATAATTCACCCCTCCACTTT.

This chain uses TRBV27 with TRBJ2-7, with TRBD1 identical over 8 bases. This CDR3 is 13 amino acids long. Germline assignment: CDR1 MNHEY and CDR2 SMNVEV (reference sequence). Trimming took 6 bases from V and 6 from J; bases not matched to a gene: 7. In DNA, the CDR3 is TGTGCCAGCAGCCATCGGACAGGGACCGAGCAGTACTTC. Amino acids: CASSHRTGTEQYF.

The rearrangement uses TRBV4-2 and TRBJ2-3, with 13 nucleotides matching TRBD2. CDR3 length equals 16 residues. Germline loops: CDR1 LGHNA, CDR2 YNFKEQ. The ends lost 2 bases at V and 4 bases at J; junction bases unmatched: 3. The CDR3 DNA follows: TGTGCCAGCAGCCAACGACTAGCGGGGGGAGCAGATACGCAGTATTTT. This codes for CASSQRLAGGADTQYF.

The chain links TRBV30 to TRBJ1-5; TRBD1 aligns across 10 bases. The CDR3 totals 17 residues. Germline trimming cut 2 bases from V and 2 bases from J; bases unmatched to any gene: 9. Germline values: CDR1 GTSNPN, CDR2 SVGIG (reference sequence). CDR3 in DNA: TGTGCCTGGAGTCCCCGCGGGACAGGGGTGCGCAATCAGCCCCAGCATTTT. Translating gives CAWSPRGTGVRNQPQHF. Drawing the rest from reference TRBV30 and TRBJ1-5, the complete variable domain is SQTIHQWPATLVQPVGSPLSLECTVEGTSNPNLYWYRQAAGRGLQLLFYSVGIGQISSEVPQNLSASRPQDRQFILSSKKLLLSDSGFYLCAWSPRGTGVRNQPQHFGDGTRLSIL.

V is TRBV4-2 and J is TRBJ1-2; 9 bases map to TRBD1. V was pared by 4 bases and J by 8 bases, with 8 bases of the junction left unmatched. CDR1 is LGHNA, CDR2 YNFKEQ, per germline. This CDR3 contains 14 residues. The CDR3 nucleotides are TGTGCCAGCAGCCGGGACAGGGAGAGGATCGGCTACACCTTC. This codes for CASSRDRERIGYTF.

The chain joins TRBV30 to TRBJ2-7, with 9 positions matching TRBD1. This CDR3 has 12 amino acids. CDR1 and CDR2 (germline): GTSNPN, SVGIG (reference sequence). The V segment lost 3 bases and the J segment 5 bases; nucleotides outside the gene matches: 2. The CDR3 region has the DNA TGTGCCTGGAGGGGACAGGGCCACGAGCAGTACTTC. It is translated as CAWRGQGHEQYF.

This sequence joins TRBV19 and TRBJ2-1; a weak D match, TRBD2 (7 bases). Germline-derived CDR1 and CDR2 are LNHDA and SQIVND (reference sequence). The V and J ends lost 4 bases and 7 bases respectively, with 17 bases between them. The CDR3 is made up of 15 amino acids. CDR3 sequence (DNA): TGTGCCAGTAGTACGGTGGGGGGGCCTGGGAATGAGCAGTTCTTC. This encodes CASSTVGGPGNEQFF.

The chain links TRBV19 to TRBJ2-3; TRBD2 matches at 7 bases. This CDR3 has 15 residues. Germline V gene sequence: CDR1 LNHDA, CDR2 SQIVND (reference sequence). V was pared by 7 bases and J by 0 bases, with 7 bases of the junction left unmatched. The DNA of the CDR3 is TGTGCCAGTAAAATAGCGGGCCCAAGCACAGATACGCAGTATTTT. Encoded protein: CASKIAGPSTDTQYF. The whole variable domain, remainder taken from reference TRBV19 and TRBJ2-3, is DGGITQSPKYLFRKEGQNVTLSCEQNLNHDAMYWYRQDPGQGLRLIYYSQIVNDFQKGDIAEGYSVSREKKESFPLTVTSAQKNPTAFYLCASKIAGPSTDTQYFGPGTRLTVL.

This chain connects TRBV4-2 to TRBJ2-7; TRBD1 matches 11 bases. The length of the CDR3 is 17 residues. Losses at the gene ends were 3 bases for V and 5 bases for J; bases not matched to a gene: 12. Germline V gene data show CDR1 as LGHNA and CDR2 as YNFKEQ. The CDR3 nucleotides are TGTGCCAGCAGCCAGGCAGGACGGACAGGGGGCTTCAACGAGCAGTACTTC. This encodes CASSQAGRTGGFNEQYF.

The chain is built from TRBV6-6 and TRBJ1-2; D possibly corresponds to TRBD1 (5 bases). Germline CDR1 MNHNY, CDR2 SVGAGI (reference sequence). The CDR3 runs 16 residues. V was cut by 7 bases and J by 0 bases, with 18 bases left in between. The CDR3 bases are TGTGCCAGCAAATACAGCCAGACAGAGCCTAACTATGGCTACACCTTC. This sequence encodes CASKYSQTEPNYGYTF.

V usage is TRBV27 and J usage is TRBJ2-1; D is possibly TRBD2 (5 bases). The length of the CDR3 is 14 residues. Germline assignment: CDR1 MNHEY and CDR2 SMNVEV (reference sequence). V was clipped by 5 bases and J by 6 bases, with 14 bases between them. For the CDR3, the DNA is TGTGCCAGCAGTCCAACTCCGGGAATCAATGAGCAGTTCTTC. Protein sequence: CASSPTPGINEQFF.

This clone was picked up a small number of times. V gene TRBV11-2 combines with J gene TRBJ2-1, with 10 nucleotides matching TRBD2. Germline CDR1 is SGHAT and CDR2 is FQNNGV. The CDR3 totals 15 residues. J lost 4 bases, V lost 4 bases, and 4 bases had no gene match. In nucleotides, the CDR3 is TGTGCCAGCAGCTCCCTAGCGGGGGCATACAATGAGCAGTTCTTC. Its protein product is CASSSLAGAYNEQFF.

In DNA, the CDR3 is TGTGCCAGCGGCTTGACTACGGGCACTGAAGCTTTCTTT. Protein product: CASGLTTGTEAFF. The chain is built from TRBV6-5 and TRBJ1-1; D unclear. V shed 8 bases and J shed 4 bases, with 14 bases lying between them. This CDR3 is 13 amino acids long. The germline V gene encodes CDR1 MNHEY and CDR2 SVGAGI.

There are a few counts of this clone. The chain recombines TRBV6-5 with TRBJ1-1; a weak D match, TRBD1 (5 bases). The CDR3 is made up of 14 amino acids. V lost 9 bases and J lost 2, with 16 bases in between. Germline-derived CDR1 and CDR2 are MNHEY and SVGAGI. This chain's CDR3 is CASIRRGSNTEAFF. The CDR3 nucleotides are TGTGCCAGTATACGCCGGGGGAGTAACACTGAAGCTTTCTTT.

This clone appeared once. This chain connects TRBV6-1 to TRBJ1-1; 9 nucleotides line up with TRBD1. The CDR3 covers 15 residues. J lost 5 bases, V lost 3 bases, and 7 bases had no gene match. The V gene's germline CDR1 is MNHNS and CDR2 SASEGT. CDR3 residues: CASSDPTGGGTEAFF. The DNA for the CDR3 is TGTGCCAGCAGTGACCCGACAGGGGGAGGAACTGAAGCTTTCTTT.

This clone was seen only once. The genes are TRBV7-2 and TRBJ1-5, with 7 bases lining up with TRBD1. J lost 7 bases, V lost 1 base, and 4 bases had no gene match. This CDR3 has 14 amino acids. Germline V CDR1 and CDR2: SGHTA, FQGNSA. Here the CDR3 DNA reads TGTGCCAGCAGCTTAGAAACAGGGGACCAGCCCCAGCATTTT. It translates to CASSLETGDQPQHF.

The V call is TRBV7-6, the J call TRBJ2-7; 12 bases match TRBD2. Per germline, CDR1 SGHVS and CDR2 FNYEAQ. This CDR3 region has 16 residues. V shed 5 bases, J shed 2 bases, and the junction held 7 bases outside the gene matches. CDR3 nucleotides: TGTGCCAGCAGCCCCCCGACTAGCGGGGGTCCCTACGAGCAGTACTTC. This codes for CASSPPTSGGPYEQYF.

The CDR3 protein is CAWSEGQGAGEAFF. CDR3 in DNA: TGTGCCTGGAGCGAGGGACAGGGAGCTGGTGAAGCTTTCTTT. The gene calls are TRBV30 and TRBJ1-1; TRBD1 matches 9 bases. This CDR3 region has 14 residues. Trimming at V came to 3 bases and at J to 7 bases, leaving 9 bases not matched to a gene. Germline V lookup: CDR1 GTSNPN, CDR2 SVGIG (reference sequence).

The chain links TRBV24-1 to TRBJ2-7; TRBD1 matches at 8 bases. V was pared by 4 bases and J by 2 bases, with 6 bases of the junction left unmatched. Germline loops: CDR1 KGHDR, CDR2 SFDVKD. The CDR3 sequence is 15 residues long. The CDR3 protein is CATSEPDRGPYEQYF. In nucleotides, the CDR3 is TGTGCCACCAGTGAACCCGACAGGGGCCCCTACGAGCAGTACTTC.

Many counts were recorded for this clone. V usage is TRBV7-8 and J usage is TRBJ2-2; 9 bases align to TRBD2. The CDR3 is made up of 16 amino acids. The ends lost 2 bases at V and 0 bases at J; junction bases unmatched: 1. Per the germline V gene, CDR1 is SGHVS and CDR2 is FQNEAQ. The CDR3 here is CASSLIAGANTGELFF. As DNA, the CDR3 is TGTGCCAGCAGCTTAATAGCGGGGGCGAACACCGGGGAGCTGTTTTTT.

The genes are TRBV5-6 and TRBJ1-1, with D possibly being TRBD1 (5 bases). The CDR3 length is 14 residues. Germline CDR1 reads SGHDT; CDR2 reads YYEEEE. V gave up 6 bases and J gave up 1 base, with 13 bases separating them. The DNA of the CDR3 is TGTGCCAGCACCCCCGGGGGGGAGAACACTGAAGCTTTCTTT. Residues: CASTPGGENTEAFF.

The gene calls are TRBV27 and TRBJ1-6; possibly TRBD1 for D (6 bases). Trimming removed 7 bases at V and 9 bases at J, with 16 bases between. There are 14 residues in the CDR3. In germline, CDR1 is MNHEY, CDR2 SMNVEV (reference sequence). CDR3 bases: TGTGCCAGCAAAAGAACAGGGCTGTCTTCACCCCTCCACTTT. Protein sequence: CASKRTGLSSPLHF.